The rows below give T cell receptor beta chains drawn from one sample of a study of blood T cell repertoires in COVID-19. Repertoires were generated with immunoSEQ multiplex PCR, while TCRdb's copy carries only in-frame clones and drops some. The table has over 200,000 clones, approximately 91% seen once. The sample consisted of peripheral blood. All receptors come from a young adult with COVID-19, enrolled during active disease. The CDR3 runs from the conserved cysteine through the conserved F or W. The D gene is left open where the match is weak. Some rows mark clone size as missing; the rest say once, few, many or name a class of expanded clone.

v_gene	j_gene	d_gene	abundance	CDR3aa	CDR3nt
TRBV21-1	TRBJ2-3	NA	NA	CASSGLAGPTDTQYF	TGTGCCAGCAGCGGACTAGCGGGACCGACAGATACGCAGTATTTT
TRBV6-5	TRBJ1-3	NA	NA	CASSSNGNTIYF	TGTGCCAGCAGTTCCAATGGAAACACCATATATTTT
TRBV7-9	TRBJ1-2	TRBD1	NA	CASSPGTGGNYGYTF	TGTGCCAGCAGCCCGGGGACAGGAGGGAACTATGGCTACACCTTC
TRBV5-4	TRBJ2-7	TRBD1	NA	CASSPSWDRGSYEQYF	TGTGCCAGCAGCCCCTCGTGGGACAGGGGATCCTACGAGCAGTACTTC
TRBV13	TRBJ2-2	TRBD2	NA	CAFGKGLAVYTGELFF	TGTGCCTTCGGAAAGGGACTAGCGGTTTACACCGGGGAGCTGTTTTTT
TRBV4-1	TRBJ2-1	NA	NA	CASSQRGPSVSYNEQFF	TGCGCCAGCAGCCAGCGAGGGCCTAGCGTCTCCTACAATGAGCAGTTCTTC
TRBV10-3	TRBJ1-3	NA	NA	CAISDPISGNTIYF	TGTGCCATCAGTGATCCCATCTCTGGAAACACCATATATTTT
TRBV29-1	TRBJ1-1	NA	once	CSVEGRDPEVFF	TGCAGCGTTGAAGGTCGGGATCCTGAAGTTTTCTTT
TRBV24-1	TRBJ1-2	TRBD1	NA	CATRGGAGYGYTF	TGTGCCACCAGAGGGGGCGCCGGCTATGGCTACACCTTC
TRBV9	TRBJ2-7	TRBD1	NA	CASSVGGTGYEQYF	TGTGCCAGCAGCGTAGGTGGGACAGGCTACGAGCAGTACTTC
TRBV10-3	TRBJ1-2	NA	NA	CAISSGDYGYTF	TGTGCCATCAGTTCAGGGGACTATGGCTACACCTTC
TRBV21-1	TRBJ2-7	NA	NA	CASSYLRGDFHYEQYF	TGTGCCAGCAGCTACCTTCGGGGGGACTTTCACTACGAGCAGTACTTC
TRBV3-1/TRBV3-2	TRBJ2-1	NA	once	CASSQGGAGGEQFF	TGTGCCAGCAGCCAGGGCGGGGCGGGCGGTGAGCAGTTCTTC
TRBV9	TRBJ2-1	TRBD2	NA	CASSGLAVYNEQFF	TGTGCCAGCAGCGGACTAGCGGTTTACAATGAGCAGTTCTTC